One T cell receptor beta chain is described in this entry. This sample was taken from a study of T-cell reconstitution after alpha-beta-depleted transplantation in children. The TCRbeta library was prepared with unique molecular identifiers. MiXCR, applied by TCRdb to the PCR reads, yields one record per CDR3 protein. The data hold about 610,000 distinct CDR3 sequences, with roughly a tenth observed a single time. The germline CDR1 and CDR2 sequences are LGHDT and YNNKEL (reference sequence). V was cut by 5 bases and J by 10 bases, with 17 bases left in between. The CDR3 length is 13 residues. This clonotype was sampled from a human donor who donated a stem cell graft to a child with acute myeloid leukemia. This sequence joins TRBV3-1 and TRBJ1-1; the D is unclear. The sequencing here drew on PBMCs from the stem cell graft donor, taken from the stem cell graft. In nucleotides, the CDR3 is TGTGCCAGCAGCTCGTCCGGGGTTAGGTCAGCTTTCTTT. Translation: CASSSSGVRSAFF.